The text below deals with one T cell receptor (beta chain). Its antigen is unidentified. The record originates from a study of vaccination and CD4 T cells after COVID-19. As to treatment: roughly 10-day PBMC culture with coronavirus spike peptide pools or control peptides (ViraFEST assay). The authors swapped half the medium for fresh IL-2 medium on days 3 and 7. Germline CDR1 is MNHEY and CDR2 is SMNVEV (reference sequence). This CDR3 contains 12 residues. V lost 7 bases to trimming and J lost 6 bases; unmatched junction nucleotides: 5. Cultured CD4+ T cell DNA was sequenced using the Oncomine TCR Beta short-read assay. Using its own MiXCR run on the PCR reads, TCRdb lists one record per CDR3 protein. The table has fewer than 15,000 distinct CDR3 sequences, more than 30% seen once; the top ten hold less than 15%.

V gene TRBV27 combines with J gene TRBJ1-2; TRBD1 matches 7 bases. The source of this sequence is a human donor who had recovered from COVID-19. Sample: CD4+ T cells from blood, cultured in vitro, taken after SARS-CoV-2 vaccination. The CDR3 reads CASKRGRNGYTF. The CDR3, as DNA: TGTGCCAGCAAAAGGGGGCGCAATGGCTACACCTTC.